This T cell receptor (beta chain) was documented in a study of PD-1 blockade in classical Hodgkin lymphoma. Each of the patients experienced relapse following autologous stem cell transplantation, and their brentuximab vedotin exposure differed. Under best response, outcomes were complete response, partial response or progressive disease. For this clone: The target antigen is unknown.

Study-wide findings and caveats: Baseline TCR diversity was reportedly lower in newly diagnosed patients than healthy donors.

Only in-frame clones appear in the TCRdb table, and some are missing; sequencing was by immunoSEQ multiplex PCR. The sample comprises 40,000 to 45,000 clones, 76% of which are singletons, and 20% to 25% rests with the top ten. The sample was peripheral blood mononuclear cells (PBMCs), taken at baseline. This TCR was sampled from a human donor with classical Hodgkin lymphoma.

In DNA, the CDR3 is TGTGCCAGCAGCTCAACTAGAGTCACTGAAGCTTTCTTT. It codes for CASSSTRVTEAFF. This rearrangement joins TRBV7-2 to TRBJ1-1; D not resolved. The CDR3 is 13 residues long. The V gene lost 4 bases and the J gene lost 4 bases, with 10 bases spanning the gap. Per germline, CDR1 SGHTA and CDR2 FQGNSA.